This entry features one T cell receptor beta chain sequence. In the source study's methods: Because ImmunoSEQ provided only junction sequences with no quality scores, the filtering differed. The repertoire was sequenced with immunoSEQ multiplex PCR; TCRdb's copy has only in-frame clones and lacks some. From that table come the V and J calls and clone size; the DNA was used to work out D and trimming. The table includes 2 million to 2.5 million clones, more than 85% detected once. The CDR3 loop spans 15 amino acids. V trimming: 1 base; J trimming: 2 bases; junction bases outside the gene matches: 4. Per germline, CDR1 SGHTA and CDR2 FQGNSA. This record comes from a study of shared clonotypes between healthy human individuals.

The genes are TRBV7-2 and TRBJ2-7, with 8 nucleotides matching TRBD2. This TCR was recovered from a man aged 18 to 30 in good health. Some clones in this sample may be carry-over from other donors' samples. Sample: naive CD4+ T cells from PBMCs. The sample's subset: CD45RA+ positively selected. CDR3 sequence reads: CASSLVAGQTYEQYF. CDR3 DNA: TGTGCCAGCAGCTTAGTAGCGGGGCAGACCTACGAGCAGTACTTC.